The 21 T cell receptor beta chains presented below share a single source sample, sequenced in a study of T cell changes during pregnancy in multiple sclerosis. The table came from immunoSEQ multiplex PCR; TCRdb's copy has only in-frame clones and leaves some out. The table records roughly 110,000 clones, 85% to 95% of them present only once. Material: peripheral blood, obtained in the third trimester of pregnancy. The receptors here all came from a female donor in good health, enrolled as a control in a pregnancy study.

V gene TRBV19 combines with J gene TRBJ1-3; D possibly corresponds to TRBD1 (6 bases). The germline gives CDR1 LNHDA, CDR2 SQIVND (reference sequence). CDR3 size: 14 residues. The ends were cut back, 6 bases at V and 3 bases at J, with 12 bases in the middle. CDR3 residues: CASSHRQVGNTIYF. CDR3 DNA sequence: TGTGCCAGTAGCCACCGACAGGTTGGAAACACCATATATTTT.

The rearrangement joins TRBV13 to TRBJ2-7; D remains unclear. Germline loops: CDR1 PRHDT, CDR2 FYEKMQ (reference sequence). V lost 5 bases to trimming and J lost 0 bases, with 17 bases between them. The CDR3 has 16 amino acids. DNA for the CDR3: TGTGCCAGCAGCACCCCGTCAGGCCCTACCTCCTACGAGCAGTACTTC. Translation: CASSTPSGPTSYEQYF.

The CDR3 DNA follows: TGCGCCAGCAGCCCCAGGACTAGCGGGGGAACAGATACGCAGTATTTT. This codes for CASSPRTSGGTDTQYF. V gene TRBV5-1 combines with J gene TRBJ2-3; 13 bases are a match to TRBD2. Germline CDR1 reads SGHRS; CDR2 reads YFSETQ. The CDR3 spans 16 residues. V shed 4 bases and J 3 bases; nucleotides not matched to a gene: 5.

The sample holds one count of this clone. The J gene is TRBJ1-4, the V gene TRBV5-1, with D possibly matching TRBD1 (6 bases). Germline CDR1 and CDR2: SGHRS and YFSETQ. The CDR3 is 13 residues long. V was clipped by 5 bases and J by 8 bases, with 13 bases between them. CDR3 DNA: TGCGCCAGCAGGCTACAGGGTGGAGAAAAACTGTTTTTT. It encodes CASRLQGGEKLFF. Combining the CDR3 with reference TRBV5-1 and TRBJ1-4 gives the whole variable domain KAGVTQTPRYLIKTRGQQVTLSCSPISGHRSVSWYQQTPGQGLQFLFEYFSETQRNKGNFPGRFSGRQFSNSRSEMNVSTLELGDSALYLCASRLQGGEKLFFGSGTQLSVL.

The chain carries TRBV6-5 and TRBJ2-7; TRBD1 agrees at 10 bases. There are 16 residues in the CDR3. Germline trimming cut 4 bases from V and 3 bases from J; bases unmatched to any gene: 9. Germline V gene lookup returns CDR1 MNHEY and CDR2 SVGAGI. The CDR3 protein is CASSLIPGQGIYEQYF. As DNA, the CDR3 is TGTGCCAGCAGTTTAATACCGGGACAGGGGATCTACGAGCAGTACTTC.

The chain has TRBV6-6 and TRBJ1-3, with a possible D match to TRBD1 (5 bases). There are 14 residues in the CDR3. In germline, CDR1 is MNHNY, CDR2 SVGAGI (reference sequence). Trimming cost V 5 bases and J 4 bases, with 12 bases left between them. The CDR3 sequence: CASSAQGSGNTIYF. The CDR3 DNA reads TGTGCCAGCAGTGCTCAGGGTTCGGGAAACACCATATATTTT.

The chain recombines TRBV9 with TRBJ2-7, with TRBD1 identical over 7 bases. The CDR3 sequence is 13 residues long. Trimming took 0 bases from V and 9 from J; bases not matched to a gene: 6. Germline V lookup: CDR1 SGDLS, CDR2 YYNGEE. The CDR3 is CASSVETGDGQYF. The CDR3 nucleotides read TGTGCCAGCAGCGTAGAAACAGGGGATGGGCAGTACTTC.

V and J are TRBV29-1 and TRBJ2-5; TRBD1 matches at 10 bases. CDR3 length: 15 residues. Per germline, CDR1 SQVTM and CDR2 ANQGSEA. Losses at the gene ends were 4 bases for V and 5 bases for J; bases not matched to a gene: 10. Here the CDR3 reads CSVATGTGAGETQYF. The CDR3 DNA reads as TGCAGCGTTGCTACCGGGACAGGGGCCGGGGAGACCCAGTACTTC.

The chain carries TRBV7-9 and TRBJ1-4; no reliable D call. The CDR3 has 13 amino acids. The V gene's germline CDR1 is SEHNR and CDR2 FQNEAQ (reference sequence). The V end was cut by 3 bases, the J end by 5 bases, with 7 bases between. CDR3 in DNA: TGTGCCAGCAGCTTTAGGGAGAATGAAAAACTGTTTTTT. As protein: CASSFRENEKLFF.

For the CDR3, the DNA is TGTGCCAGCAGCTTAACACAGGGGCTCCCACCCCTCCACTTT. It codes for CASSLTQGLPPLHF. This rearrangement joins TRBV7-9 to TRBJ1-6; 7 nucleotides align to TRBD1. J lost 11 bases, V lost 2 bases, and 6 bases had no gene match. CDR3 length: 14 amino acids. The germline V gene has CDR1 SEHNR and CDR2 FQNEAQ (reference sequence).

The chain links TRBV6-1 to TRBJ2-1; TRBD2 agrees at 11 bases. Germline CDR1 is MNHNS and CDR2 is SASEGT. V shed 2 bases and J 3 bases; nucleotides not matched to a gene: 3. The CDR3 has 16 amino acids. The CDR3 DNA reads as TGTGCCAGCAGTGAATCTAGCGGGGGGCACTACAATGAGCAGTTCTTC. This sequence encodes CASSESSGGHYNEQFF.

The chain is built from TRBV5-6 and TRBJ1-5, with D hard to call. There are 17 residues in the CDR3. Per germline, CDR1 SGHDT and CDR2 YYEEEE. V was shortened by 0 bases and J by 6 bases, with 19 bases between the two germline ends. CDR3: CASSLAPRRSGGQPQHF. The CDR3 region has the DNA TGTGCCAGCAGCTTGGCACCCCGCAGGTCTGGTGGTCAGCCCCAGCATTTT.

This chain uses TRBV6-4 with TRBJ2-2; D unclear. Trimming cost V 4 bases and J 1 base, with 4 bases left between them. The CDR3 spans 13 residues. Per the germline V gene, CDR1 is MRHNA and CDR2 is SNTAGT. The CDR3 DNA reads TGTGCCAGCAGTGGACTGAACACCGGGGAGCTGTTTTTT. The encoded protein is CASSGLNTGELFF.

This clone has only a few counts. The chain couples TRBV27 to TRBJ2-7, with D perhaps TRBD1 (6 bases). The CDR3 covers 12 residues. V dropped 5 bases and J dropped 5 bases, with 10 bases sitting between them. CDR1 MNHEY and CDR2 SMNVEV come from the germline V gene (reference sequence). The CDR3 DNA reads TGTGCCAGCAGTCCCACAGGGAACGAGCAGTACTTC. Translating gives CASSPTGNEQYF.

This clone was seen only once. The chain employs TRBV27 and TRBJ2-2; 7 nucleotides align to TRBD1. CDR3 length: 13 amino acids. With V trimmed by 7 bases and J by 5 bases, 4 bases remained unmatched. Germline V gives CDR1 MNHEY, CDR2 SMNVEV (reference sequence). The CDR3 spells CASTGRGTGELFF. The CDR3 bases are TGTGCCAGCACGGGCAGGGGGACCGGGGAGCTGTTTTTT.

The J gene is TRBJ1-5, the V gene TRBV18; 11 positions agree with TRBD1. After removal of 3 bases from V and 5 bases from J, the junction contained 0 bases not matched to a gene. CDR3 length: 14 residues. Germline V gene lookup returns CDR1 KGHSH and CDR2 LQKENI. CDR3 loop: CASSPGQGDQPQHF. CDR3 nucleotides: TGTGCCAGCTCACCGGGACAGGGGGATCAGCCCCAGCATTTT.

The genes are TRBV19 and TRBJ1-3, with D unresolved. CDR1 and CDR2 (germline): LNHDA, SQIVND (reference sequence). This CDR3 region has 13 residues. Trimming cost V 9 bases and J 0 bases, with 9 bases left between them. This chain's CDR3 is CASNTNSGNTIYF. The CDR3 DNA reads as TGTGCCAGCAACACAAACTCTGGAAACACCATATATTTT.

The V call is TRBV5-1, the J call TRBJ2-1; 8 bases line up with TRBD1. CDR3 length: 14 residues. Germline V gene data show CDR1 as SGHRS and CDR2 as YFSETQ. V lost 1 base to trimming and J lost 5 bases; unmatched junction nucleotides: 2. The CDR3 reads CASSLQGAHNEQFF. CDR3 bases: TGCGCCAGCAGCTTGCAGGGGGCCCACAATGAGCAGTTCTTC.

This clone was seen only once. CDR3 loop: CASSMGGATGELFF. The CDR3 DNA follows: TGTGCCAGTAGTATGGGAGGGGCCACCGGGGAGCTGTTTTTT. V usage is TRBV19 and J usage is TRBJ2-2; 7 bases fit TRBD2. This CDR3 has 14 residues. Germline V gives CDR1 LNHDA, CDR2 SQIVND (reference sequence). The V gene end was trimmed by 3 bases and the J gene end by 4 bases; junction bases not matched to a gene: 2.

The V gene is TRBV25-1, the J gene TRBJ2-1, with 8 positions matching TRBD1. CDR1 and CDR2 from the germline V gene are MGHDK and SYGVNS. The CDR3 length is 15 residues. V lost 4 bases, J lost 3 bases, and 5 bases stayed unmatched. This CDR3 is CASSVPDRDYNEQFF. The CDR3 nucleotides read TGTGCCAGCAGTGTGCCGGACAGGGACTACAATGAGCAGTTCTTC.

The rearrangement links TRBV7-2 to TRBJ2-7; 10 nucleotides agree with TRBD2. The CDR3 has 17 residues. Germline assignment: CDR1 SGHTA and CDR2 FQGNSA. With 5 bases clipped from V and 3 bases from J, the junction kept 13 bases outside the gene matches. CDR3 bases: TGTGCCAGCAGCCGGATCTCTAGCGGGGGATCGAACTACGAGCAGTACTTC. It is translated as CASSRISSGGSNYEQYF.